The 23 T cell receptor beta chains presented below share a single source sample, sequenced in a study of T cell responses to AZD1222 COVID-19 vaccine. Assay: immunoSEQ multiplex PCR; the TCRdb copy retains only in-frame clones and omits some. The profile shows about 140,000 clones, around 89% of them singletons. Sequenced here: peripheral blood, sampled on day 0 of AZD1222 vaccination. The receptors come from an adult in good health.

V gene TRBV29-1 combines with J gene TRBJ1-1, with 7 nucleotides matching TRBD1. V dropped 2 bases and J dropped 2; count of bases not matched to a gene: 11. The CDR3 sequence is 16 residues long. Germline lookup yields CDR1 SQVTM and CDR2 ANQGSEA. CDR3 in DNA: TGCAGCGTTGAAATAAGAAAGGGACAGCTTAACACTGAAGCTTTCTTT. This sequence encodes CSVEIRKGQLNTEAFF.

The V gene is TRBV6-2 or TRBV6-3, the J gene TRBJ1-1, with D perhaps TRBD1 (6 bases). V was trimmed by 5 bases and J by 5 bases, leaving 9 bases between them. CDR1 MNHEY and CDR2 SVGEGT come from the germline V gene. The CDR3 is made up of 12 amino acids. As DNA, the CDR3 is TGTGCCAGCAGTCACAGGGTAACTGAAGCTTTCTTT. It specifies CASSHRVTEAFF.

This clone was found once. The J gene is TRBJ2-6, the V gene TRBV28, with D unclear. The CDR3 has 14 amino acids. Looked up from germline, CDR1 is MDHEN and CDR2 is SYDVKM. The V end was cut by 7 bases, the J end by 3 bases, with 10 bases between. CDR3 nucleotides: TGTGCCAGCACCCCGCTGTATGGGGCCAACGTCCTGACTTTC. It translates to CASTPLYGANVLTF.

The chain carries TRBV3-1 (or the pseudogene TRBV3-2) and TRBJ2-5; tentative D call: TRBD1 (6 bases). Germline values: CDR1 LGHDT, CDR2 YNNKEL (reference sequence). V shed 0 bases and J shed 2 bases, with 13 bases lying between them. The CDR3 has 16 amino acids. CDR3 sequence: CASSQDFRTVQETQYF. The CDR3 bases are TGTGCCAGCAGCCAAGATTTCAGGACAGTACAAGAGACCCAGTACTTC.

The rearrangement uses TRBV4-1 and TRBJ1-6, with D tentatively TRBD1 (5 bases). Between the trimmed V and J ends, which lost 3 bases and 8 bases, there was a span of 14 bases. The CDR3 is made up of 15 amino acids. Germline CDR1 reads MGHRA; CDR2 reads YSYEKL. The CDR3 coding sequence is TGCGCCAGCAGCCAGCCCGGGACCCGGCATTCACCCCTCCACTTT. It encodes CASSQPGTRHSPLHF.

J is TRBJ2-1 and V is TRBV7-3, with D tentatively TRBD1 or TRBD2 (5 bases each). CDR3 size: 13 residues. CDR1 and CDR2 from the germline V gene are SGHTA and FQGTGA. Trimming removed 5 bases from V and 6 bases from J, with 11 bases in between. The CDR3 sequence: CASSRDRVNEQFF. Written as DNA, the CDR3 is TGTGCCAGCAGCCGGGACCGTGTCAATGAGCAGTTCTTC.

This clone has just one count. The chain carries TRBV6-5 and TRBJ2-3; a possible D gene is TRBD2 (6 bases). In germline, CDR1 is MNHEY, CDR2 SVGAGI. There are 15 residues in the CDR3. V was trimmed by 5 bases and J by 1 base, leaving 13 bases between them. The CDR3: CASSHRLDGTDTQYF. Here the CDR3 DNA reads TGTGCCAGCAGTCACCGACTAGATGGCACAGATACGCAGTATTTT.

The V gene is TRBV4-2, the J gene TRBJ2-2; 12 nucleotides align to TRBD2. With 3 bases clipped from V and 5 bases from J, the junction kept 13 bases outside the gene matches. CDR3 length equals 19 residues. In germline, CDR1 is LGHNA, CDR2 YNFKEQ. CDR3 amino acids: CASSHQGLTSGSRTGELFF. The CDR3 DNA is TGTGCCAGCAGCCACCAGGGCCTGACTAGCGGGAGTAGGACCGGGGAGCTGTTTTTT.

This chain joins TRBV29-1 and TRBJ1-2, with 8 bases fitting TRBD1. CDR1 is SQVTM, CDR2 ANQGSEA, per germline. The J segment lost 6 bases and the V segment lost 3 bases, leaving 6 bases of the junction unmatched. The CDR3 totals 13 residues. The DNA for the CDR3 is TGCAGCGTTGACCGGCAGGGGGCGAATGGCTACACCTTC. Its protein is CSVDRQGANGYTF.

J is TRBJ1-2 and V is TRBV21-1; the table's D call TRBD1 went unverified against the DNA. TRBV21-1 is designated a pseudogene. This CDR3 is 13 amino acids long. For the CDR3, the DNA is TGTGCCAGCAGCGGACAGGCCAGGGCAACAAACACCTTC. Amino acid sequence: CASSGQARATNTF.

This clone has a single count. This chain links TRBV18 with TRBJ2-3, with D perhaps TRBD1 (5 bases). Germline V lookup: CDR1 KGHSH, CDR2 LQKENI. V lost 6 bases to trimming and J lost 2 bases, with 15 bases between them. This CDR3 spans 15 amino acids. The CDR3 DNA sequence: TGTGCCAGCTCTCCAGGGATACTAAACACAGATACGCAGTATTTT. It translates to CASSPGILNTDTQYF.

CDR3 amino acids: CASSPRSQHF. The CDR3 DNA is TGTGCCAGCAGCCCCCGATCCCAGCATTTT. The chain uses TRBV12-3 or TRBV12-4 and TRBJ1-5; D is uncertain. The ends were cut back, 6 bases at V and 11 bases at J, with 8 bases in the middle. The CDR3 consists of 10 residues.

The CDR3 region has the DNA TGTGCCAGCAGAGGGACAGGGGAGAGGGAGCAGTACTTC. This encodes CASRGTGEREQYF. This chain joins TRBV25-1 and TRBJ2-7; 10 bases match TRBD1. CDR3 size: 13 residues. Germline-derived CDR1 and CDR2 are MGHDK and SYGVNS. Trimming cost V 6 bases and J 7 bases; bases outside gene matches: 6.

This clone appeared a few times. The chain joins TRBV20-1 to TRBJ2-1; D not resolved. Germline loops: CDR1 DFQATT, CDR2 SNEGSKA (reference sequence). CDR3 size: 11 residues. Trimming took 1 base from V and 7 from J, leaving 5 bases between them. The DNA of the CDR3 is TGCAGTGCTAGAGGGTCGAATGAGCAGTTCTTC. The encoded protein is CSARGSNEQFF.

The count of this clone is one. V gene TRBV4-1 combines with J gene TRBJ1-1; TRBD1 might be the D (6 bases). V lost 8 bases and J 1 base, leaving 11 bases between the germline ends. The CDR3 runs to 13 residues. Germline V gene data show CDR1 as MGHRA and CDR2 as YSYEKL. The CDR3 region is CASARTENTEAFF. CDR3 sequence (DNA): TGCGCCAGCGCTAGGACAGAGAACACTGAAGCTTTCTTT.

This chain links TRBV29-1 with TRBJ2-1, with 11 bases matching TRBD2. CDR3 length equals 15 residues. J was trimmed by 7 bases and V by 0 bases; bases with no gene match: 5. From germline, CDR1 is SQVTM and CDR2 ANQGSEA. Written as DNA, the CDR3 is TGCAGCGTTGAAGAGGCTAGCGGGAGGAGGAATGAGCAGTTCTTC. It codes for CSVEEASGRRNEQFF.

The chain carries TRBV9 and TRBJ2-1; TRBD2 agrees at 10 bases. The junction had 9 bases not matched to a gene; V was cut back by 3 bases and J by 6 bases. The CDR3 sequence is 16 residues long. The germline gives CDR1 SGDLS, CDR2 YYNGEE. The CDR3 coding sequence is TGTGCCAGCAGCGGCCGCGAACTAGCGGGATTCAATGAGCAGTTCTTC. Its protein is CASSGRELAGFNEQFF.

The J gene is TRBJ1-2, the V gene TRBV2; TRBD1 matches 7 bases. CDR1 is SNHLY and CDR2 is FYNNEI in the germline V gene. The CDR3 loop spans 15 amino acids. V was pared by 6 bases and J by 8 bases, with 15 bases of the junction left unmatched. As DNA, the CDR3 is TGTGCCAGCAGCCAGGGACAGCCGTCCTTAGGGGGCTACACCTTC. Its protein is CASSQGQPSLGGYTF.

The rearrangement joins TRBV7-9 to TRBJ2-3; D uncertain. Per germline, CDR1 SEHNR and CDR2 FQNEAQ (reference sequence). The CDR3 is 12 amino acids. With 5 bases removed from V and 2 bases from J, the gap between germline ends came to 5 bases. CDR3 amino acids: CASSPSTDTQYF. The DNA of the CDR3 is TGTGCCAGCAGCCCATCCACAGATACGCAGTATTTT. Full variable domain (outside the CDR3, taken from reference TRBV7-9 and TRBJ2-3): DTGVSQNPRHKITKRGQNVTFRCDPISEHNRLYWYRQTLGQGPEFLTYFQNEAQLEKSRLLSDRFSAERPKGSFSTLEIQRTEQGDSAMYLCASSPSTDTQYFGPGTRLTVL.

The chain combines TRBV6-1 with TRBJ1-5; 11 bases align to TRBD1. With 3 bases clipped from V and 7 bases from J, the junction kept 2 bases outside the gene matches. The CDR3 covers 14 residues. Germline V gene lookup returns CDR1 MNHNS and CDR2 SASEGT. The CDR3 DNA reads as TGTGCCAGCAGTGATTGGACAGGGGGCCAGCCCCAGCATTTT. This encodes CASSDWTGGQPQHF.

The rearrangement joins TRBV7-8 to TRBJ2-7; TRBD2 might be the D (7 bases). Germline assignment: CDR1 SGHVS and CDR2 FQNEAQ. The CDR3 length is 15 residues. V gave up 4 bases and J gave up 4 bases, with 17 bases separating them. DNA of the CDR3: TGTGCCAGCAGCTCCCAGGGAGGGGGGTTATACGAGCAGTACTTC. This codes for CASSSQGGGLYEQYF. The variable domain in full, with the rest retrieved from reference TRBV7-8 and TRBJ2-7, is GAGVSQSPRYKVAKRGQDVALRCDPISGHVSLFWYQQALGQGPEFLTYFQNEAQLDKSGLPSDRFFAERPEGSVSTLKIQRTQQEDSAVYLCASSSQGGGLYEQYFGPGTRLTVT.

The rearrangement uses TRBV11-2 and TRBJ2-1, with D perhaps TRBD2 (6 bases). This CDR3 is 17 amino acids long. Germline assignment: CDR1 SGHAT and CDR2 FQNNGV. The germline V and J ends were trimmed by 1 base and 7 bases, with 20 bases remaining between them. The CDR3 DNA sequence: TGTGCCAGCAGCTTAGTCCCTTCGGGAGCTATCCAGAATGAGCAGTTCTTC. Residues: CASSLVPSGAIQNEQFF.

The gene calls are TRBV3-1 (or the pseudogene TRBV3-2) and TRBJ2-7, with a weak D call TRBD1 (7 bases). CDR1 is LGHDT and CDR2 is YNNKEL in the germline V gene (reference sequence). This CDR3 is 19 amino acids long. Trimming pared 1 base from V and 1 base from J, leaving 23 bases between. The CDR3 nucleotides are TGTGCCAGCAGCCAAGTCGGGCCCAGGGCGGGACAGCGATCCTACGAGCAGTACTTC. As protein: CASSQVGPRAGQRSYEQYF.